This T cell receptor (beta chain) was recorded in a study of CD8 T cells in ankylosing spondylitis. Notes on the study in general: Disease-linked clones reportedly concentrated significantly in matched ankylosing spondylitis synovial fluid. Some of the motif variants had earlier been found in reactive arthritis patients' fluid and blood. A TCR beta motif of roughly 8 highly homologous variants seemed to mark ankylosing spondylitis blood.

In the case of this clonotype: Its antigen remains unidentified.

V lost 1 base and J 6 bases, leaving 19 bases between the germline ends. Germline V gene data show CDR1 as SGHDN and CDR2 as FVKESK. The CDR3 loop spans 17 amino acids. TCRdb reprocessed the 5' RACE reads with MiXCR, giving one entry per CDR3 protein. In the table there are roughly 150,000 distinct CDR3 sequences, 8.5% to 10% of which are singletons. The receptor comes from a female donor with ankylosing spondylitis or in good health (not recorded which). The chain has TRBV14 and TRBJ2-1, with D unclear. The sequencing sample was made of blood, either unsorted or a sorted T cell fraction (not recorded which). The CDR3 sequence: CASSQVTPTRRVNEQFF. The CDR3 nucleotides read TGTGCCAGCAGCCAAGTCACCCCTACGCGTCGGGTCAATGAGCAGTTCTTC.